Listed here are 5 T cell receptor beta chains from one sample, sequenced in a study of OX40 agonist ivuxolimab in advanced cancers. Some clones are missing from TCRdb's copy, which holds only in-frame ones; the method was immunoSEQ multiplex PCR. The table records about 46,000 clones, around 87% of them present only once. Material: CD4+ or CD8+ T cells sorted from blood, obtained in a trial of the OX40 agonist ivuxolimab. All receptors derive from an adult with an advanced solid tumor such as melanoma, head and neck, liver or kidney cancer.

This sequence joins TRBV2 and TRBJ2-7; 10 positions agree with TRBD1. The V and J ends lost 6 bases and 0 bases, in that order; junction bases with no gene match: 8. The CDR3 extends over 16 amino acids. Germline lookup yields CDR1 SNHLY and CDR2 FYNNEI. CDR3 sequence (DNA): TGTGCCAGCAGGGTGTCCGGGACAGGGGTCTCCTACGAGCAGTACTTC. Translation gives CASRVSGTGVSYEQYF.

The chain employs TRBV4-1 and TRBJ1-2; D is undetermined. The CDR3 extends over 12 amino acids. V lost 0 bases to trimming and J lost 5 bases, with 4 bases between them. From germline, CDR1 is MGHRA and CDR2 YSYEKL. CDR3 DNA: TGCGCCAGCAGCCAAGATCCGTATGGCTACACCTTC. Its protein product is CASSQDPYGYTF.

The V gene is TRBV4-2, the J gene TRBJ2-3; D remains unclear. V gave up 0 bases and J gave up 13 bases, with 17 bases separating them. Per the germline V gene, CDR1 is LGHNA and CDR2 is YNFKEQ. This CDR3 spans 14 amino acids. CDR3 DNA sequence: TGTGCCAGCAGCCAAGATCGAAAACCAAAAATGGAGTATTTT. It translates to CASSQDRKPKMEYF.

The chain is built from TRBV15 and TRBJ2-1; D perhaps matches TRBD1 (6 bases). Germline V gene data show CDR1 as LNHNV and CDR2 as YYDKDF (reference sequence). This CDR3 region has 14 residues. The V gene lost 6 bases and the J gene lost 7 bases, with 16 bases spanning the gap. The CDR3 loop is CATRTGHSRNEQFF. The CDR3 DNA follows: TGTGCCACCAGAACGGGACACTCTAGGAATGAGCAGTTCTTC.

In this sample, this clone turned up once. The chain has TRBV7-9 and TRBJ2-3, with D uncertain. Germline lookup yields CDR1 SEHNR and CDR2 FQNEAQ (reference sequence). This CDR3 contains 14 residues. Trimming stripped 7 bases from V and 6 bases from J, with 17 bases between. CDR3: CASIPSLGRDTQYF. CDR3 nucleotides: TGTGCCAGCATTCCAAGCCTGGGAAGGGATACGCAGTATTTT.